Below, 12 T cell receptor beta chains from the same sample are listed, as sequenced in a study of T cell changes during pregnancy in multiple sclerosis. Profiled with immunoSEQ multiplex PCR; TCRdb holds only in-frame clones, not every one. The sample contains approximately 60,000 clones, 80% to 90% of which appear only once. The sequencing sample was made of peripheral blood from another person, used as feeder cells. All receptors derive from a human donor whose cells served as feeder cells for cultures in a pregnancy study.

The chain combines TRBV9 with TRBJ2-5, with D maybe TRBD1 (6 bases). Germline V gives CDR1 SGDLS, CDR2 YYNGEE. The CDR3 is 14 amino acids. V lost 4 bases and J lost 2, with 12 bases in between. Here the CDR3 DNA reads TGTGCCAGCAGCCCCCGGACAGATCAAGAGACCCAGTACTTC. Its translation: CASSPRTDQETQYF.

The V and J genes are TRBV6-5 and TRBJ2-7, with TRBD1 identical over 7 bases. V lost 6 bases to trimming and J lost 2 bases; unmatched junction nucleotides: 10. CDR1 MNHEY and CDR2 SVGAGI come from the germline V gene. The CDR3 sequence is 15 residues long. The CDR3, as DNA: TGTGCCAGCAGCCCTCGGACAGGCAGGGCCTACGAGCAGTACTTC. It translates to CASSPRTGRAYEQYF.

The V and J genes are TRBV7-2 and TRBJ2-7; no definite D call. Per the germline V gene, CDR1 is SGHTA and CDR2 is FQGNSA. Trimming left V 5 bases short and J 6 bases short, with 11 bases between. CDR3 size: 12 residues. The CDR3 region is CASSHPSSEQYF. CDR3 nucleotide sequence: TGTGCCAGCAGCCACCCGTCGAGCGAGCAGTACTTC. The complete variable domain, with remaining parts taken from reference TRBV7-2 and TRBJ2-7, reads GAGVSQSPSNKVTEKGKDVELRCDPISGHTALYWYRQSLGQGLEFLIYFQGNSAPDKSGLPSDRFSAERTGGSVSTLTIQRTQQEDSAVYLCASSHPSSEQYFGPGTRLTVT.

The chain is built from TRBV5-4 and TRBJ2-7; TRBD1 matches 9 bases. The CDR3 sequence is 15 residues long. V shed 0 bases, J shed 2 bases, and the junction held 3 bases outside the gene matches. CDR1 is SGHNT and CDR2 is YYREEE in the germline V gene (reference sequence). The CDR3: CASSLGGQGPYEQYF. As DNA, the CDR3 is TGTGCCAGCAGCTTGGGGGGACAGGGACCCTACGAGCAGTACTTC.

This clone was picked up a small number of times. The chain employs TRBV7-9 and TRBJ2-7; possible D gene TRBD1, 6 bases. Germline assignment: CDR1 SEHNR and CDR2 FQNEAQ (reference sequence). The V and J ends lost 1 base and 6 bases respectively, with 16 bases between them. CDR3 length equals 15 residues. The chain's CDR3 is CASSLVGQYPPEQYF. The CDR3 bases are TGTGCCAGCAGCTTAGTCGGACAGTACCCACCCGAGCAGTACTTC.

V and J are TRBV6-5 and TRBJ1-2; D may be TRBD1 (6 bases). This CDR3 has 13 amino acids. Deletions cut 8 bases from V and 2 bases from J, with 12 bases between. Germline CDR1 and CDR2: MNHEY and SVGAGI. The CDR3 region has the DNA TGTGCCAGCCGGGGGACATTCAACTATGGCTACACCTTC. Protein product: CASRGTFNYGYTF.

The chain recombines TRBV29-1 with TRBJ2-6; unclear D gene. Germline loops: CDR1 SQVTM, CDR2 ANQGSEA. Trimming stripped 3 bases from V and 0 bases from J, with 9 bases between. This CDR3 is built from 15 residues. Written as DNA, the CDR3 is TGCAGCGTTGAGGCAGGTTTCTCTGGGGCCAACGTCCTGACTTTC. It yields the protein CSVEAGFSGANVLTF.

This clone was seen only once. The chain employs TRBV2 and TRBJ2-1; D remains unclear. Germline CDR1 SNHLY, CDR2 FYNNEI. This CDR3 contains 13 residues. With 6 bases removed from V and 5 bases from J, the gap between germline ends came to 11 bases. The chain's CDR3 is CASSLNGDNEQFF. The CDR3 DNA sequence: TGTGCCAGCAGCCTAAATGGGGACAATGAGCAGTTCTTC.

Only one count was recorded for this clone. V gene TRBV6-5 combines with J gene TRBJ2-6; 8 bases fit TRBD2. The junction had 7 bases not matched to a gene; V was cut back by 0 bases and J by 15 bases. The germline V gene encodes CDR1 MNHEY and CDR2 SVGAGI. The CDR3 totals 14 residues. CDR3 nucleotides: TGTGCCAGCAGTTACTCAGCGGGAGACCGTGGCCTGACTTTC. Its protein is CASSYSAGDRGLTF.

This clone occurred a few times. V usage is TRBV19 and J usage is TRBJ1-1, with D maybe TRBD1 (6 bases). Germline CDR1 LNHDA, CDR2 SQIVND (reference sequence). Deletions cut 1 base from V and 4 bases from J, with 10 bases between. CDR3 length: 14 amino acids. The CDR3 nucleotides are TGTGCCAGTAGTATAGTGGGGGGCGGCACTGAAGCTTTCTTT. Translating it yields CASSIVGGGTEAFF.

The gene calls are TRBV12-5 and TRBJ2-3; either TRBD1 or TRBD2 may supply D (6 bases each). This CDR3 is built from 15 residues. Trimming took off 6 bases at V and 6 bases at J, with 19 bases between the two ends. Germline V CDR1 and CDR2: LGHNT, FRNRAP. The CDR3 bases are TGTGCTAGTGGACCCGGGGTACCGGGGGCGGATACGCAGTATTTT. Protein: CASGPGVPGADTQYF. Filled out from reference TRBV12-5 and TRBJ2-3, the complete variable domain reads DARVTQTPRHKVTEMGQEVTMRCQPILGHNTVFWYRQTMMQGLELLAYFRNRAPLDDSGMPKDRFSAEMPDATLATLKIQPSEPRDSAVYFCASGPGVPGADTQYFGPGTRLTVL.

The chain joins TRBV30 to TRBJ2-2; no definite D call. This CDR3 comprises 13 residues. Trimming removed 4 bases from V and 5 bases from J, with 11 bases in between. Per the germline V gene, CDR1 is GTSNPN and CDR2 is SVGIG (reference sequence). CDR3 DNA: TGTGCCTGGACCCTTAGTGGGACCGGGGAGCTGTTTTTT. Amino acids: CAWTLSGTGELFF.